The sequence of this TCR beta chain was determined in a study of blood T cell repertoires in COVID-19. For the study at large: Acute and convalescent COVID-19 samples came from the United States, Italy and Spain. Sources were T cells, B-cell-depleted T cells, or PBMCs; the material itself was cDNA or gDNA.

Assay used: immunoSEQ multiplex PCR; TCRdb lists only in-frame clones, some missing. The sample records approximately 210,000 clones, roughly nine tenths being singletons. Germline V gene data show CDR1 as KGHDR and CDR2 as SFDVKD. CDR3 length equals 14 residues. The V gene lost 7 bases and the J gene lost 7 bases, with 16 bases spanning the gap. V gene TRBV24-1 combines with J gene TRBJ2-1, with D tentatively TRBD2 (6 bases). The sequenced sample was peripheral blood. The TCR comes from a woman in her seventies with acute or convalescent COVID-19. CDR3 loop: CATSLYDGSNEQFF. In DNA, the CDR3 is TGTGCCACCAGCTTGTATGACGGGAGTAATGAGCAGTTCTTC.